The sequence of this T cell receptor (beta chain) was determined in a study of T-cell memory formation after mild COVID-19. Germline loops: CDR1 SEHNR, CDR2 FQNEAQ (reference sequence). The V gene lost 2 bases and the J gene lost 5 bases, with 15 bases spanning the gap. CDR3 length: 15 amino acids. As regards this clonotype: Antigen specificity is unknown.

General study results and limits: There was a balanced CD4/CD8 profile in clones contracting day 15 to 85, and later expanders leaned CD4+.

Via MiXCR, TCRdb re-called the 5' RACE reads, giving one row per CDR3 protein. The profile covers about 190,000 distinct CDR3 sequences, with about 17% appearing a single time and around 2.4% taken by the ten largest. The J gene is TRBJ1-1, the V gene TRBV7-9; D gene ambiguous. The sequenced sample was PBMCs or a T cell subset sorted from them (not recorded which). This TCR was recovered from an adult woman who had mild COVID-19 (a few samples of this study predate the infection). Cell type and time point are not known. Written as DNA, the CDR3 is TGTGCCAGCAGCTTAACATTCCCAGAAAGTACTGAAGCTTTCTTT. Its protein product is CASSLTFPESTEAFF.